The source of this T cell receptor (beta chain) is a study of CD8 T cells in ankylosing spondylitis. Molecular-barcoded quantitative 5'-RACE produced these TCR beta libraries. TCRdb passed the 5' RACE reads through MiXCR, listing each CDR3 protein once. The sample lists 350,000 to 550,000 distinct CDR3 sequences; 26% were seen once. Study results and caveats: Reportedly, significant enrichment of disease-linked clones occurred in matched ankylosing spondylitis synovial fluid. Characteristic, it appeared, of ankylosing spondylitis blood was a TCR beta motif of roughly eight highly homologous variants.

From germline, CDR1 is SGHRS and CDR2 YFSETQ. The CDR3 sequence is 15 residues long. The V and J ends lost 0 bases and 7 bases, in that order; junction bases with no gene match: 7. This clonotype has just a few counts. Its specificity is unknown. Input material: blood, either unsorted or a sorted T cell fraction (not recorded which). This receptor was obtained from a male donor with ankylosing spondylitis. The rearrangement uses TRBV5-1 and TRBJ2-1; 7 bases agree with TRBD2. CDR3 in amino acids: CASSLAAGVVNEQFF. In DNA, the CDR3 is TGCGCCAGCAGCTTGGCCGCGGGAGTGGTGAATGAGCAGTTCTTC.